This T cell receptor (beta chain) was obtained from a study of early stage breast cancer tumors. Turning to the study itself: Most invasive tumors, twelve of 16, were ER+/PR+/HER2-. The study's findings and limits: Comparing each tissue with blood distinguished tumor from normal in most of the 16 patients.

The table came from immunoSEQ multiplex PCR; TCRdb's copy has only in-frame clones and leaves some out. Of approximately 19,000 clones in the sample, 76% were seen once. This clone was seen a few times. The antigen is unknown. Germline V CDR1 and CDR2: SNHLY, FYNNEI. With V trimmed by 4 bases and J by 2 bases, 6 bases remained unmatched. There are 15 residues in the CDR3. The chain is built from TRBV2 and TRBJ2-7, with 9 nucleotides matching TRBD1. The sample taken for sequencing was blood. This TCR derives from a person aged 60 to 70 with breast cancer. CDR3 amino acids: CASSVRTGATYEQYF. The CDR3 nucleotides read TGTGCCAGCAGTGTGAGGACAGGGGCGACCTACGAGCAGTACTTC.